This T cell receptor (beta chain) is drawn from a study of blood T cell repertoires in COVID-19. At the level of the study: Acute-phase and convalescent COVID-19 samples originated in the United States, Italy and Spain.

CDR3 length: 16 amino acids. V shed 6 bases and J 4 bases; nucleotides not matched to a gene: 11. Per germline, CDR1 SNHLY and CDR2 FYNNEI. Source study methods: Reference gene primer amplification yielded estimated nucleated cell counts. Data came from immunoSEQ multiplex PCR; TCRdb stores just in-frame clones and leaves some out. That table supplies the V and J calls and clone size; D and trimming were determined from the DNA. The sample gives fewer than 350,000 clones, more than 75% of which show up once; approximately 2% is in the top ten. Enrollees, about 18 to 90 years old, lived in some 24 US areas. Clinical histories supplied by participants themselves formed the basis of cohort assignment.

The source material was PBMCs or T cells enriched from blood (not recorded which). The TCR sequence derives from a woman in her sixties in a cohort exposed to, infected with or recovered from COVID-19 (not recorded which). The chain uses TRBV2 and TRBJ2-7, with 11 bases aligning to TRBD2. The DNA of the CDR3 is TGTGCCAGCAGACTAGCGGGAGTTAGCACTTTTTACGAGCAGTACTTC. It codes for CASRLAGVSTFYEQYF.